The rows below give T cell receptor beta chains drawn from one sample of a study of shared clonotypes between healthy human individuals. Repertoires were generated with immunoSEQ multiplex PCR, while TCRdb's copy carries only in-frame clones and drops some. Among about 1.5 million clones listed, around 98% were seen once. Sequencing was performed on naive CD4+ T cells sorted from blood. The receptors stem from a young man in good health. The CDR3 runs from the conserved cysteine through the conserved F or W. Fields, in order: clone size, V gene, CDR3 protein. Size is stated for part of the rows, as once, few or many counts, or as a class when the clone is expanded.

size: -; V: TRBV9; CDR3: CASSGNRGPYEQYF
size: -; V: TRBV5-1; CDR3: CASSSSSPPYEQYF
size: -; V: TRBV9; CDR3: CASSGTLAGGIYEQFF
size: -; V: TRBV28; CDR3: CASGSGTSNNEQFF
size: -; V: TRBV15; CDR3: CATSRDRGSTSNQPQHF
size: -; V: TRBV2; CDR3: CASSLKARLGEQYF
size: -; V: TRBV21-1; CDR3: CASSRGEEKLFF
size: -; V: TRBV7-2; CDR3: CASSFAGGPVDEQYF
size: -; V: TRBV5-4; CDR3: CASSSREGQGTEAFF
size: once; V: TRBV14; CDR3: CASSQGGGRPPYEQYF
size: -; V: TRBV5-1; CDR3: CASSSTDSRNTIYF
size: -; V: TRBV15; CDR3: CATTPQGGFHTEAFF
size: -; V: TRBV5-5; CDR3: CASSAGQGRRIGNQPQHF
size: -; V: TRBV5-1; CDR3: CASSLVGRQTGELFF
size: -; V: TRBV30; CDR3: CADRGSLNYGYTF
size: -; V: TRBV6-4; CDR3: CASSVTVNTEAFF